Below are 4 T cell receptor beta chains sequenced from a single sample in a study of PD-1 blockade in classical Hodgkin lymphoma (dated by TCRdb to about 2020). The time point label here, explained by the study, means: cycle 4 day 1 (C4D1), after more than five weeks of nivolumab. All trial patients had relapsed after autologous stem cell transplantation, with cohorts A, B and C differing in prior brentuximab vedotin exposure. The method behind the library was the immunoSEQ multiplex PCR assay. TCRdb limited this immuneACCESS table to in-frame rearrangements with V and J called. A share of clones is missing; checked studies link under half to unresolved V genes, and the rest is unexplained. Counted in this sample were fewer than 100,000 clones; just over 90% of them appeared once. The leading ten clones occupy around 2% of the sample. The sample was peripheral blood mononuclear cells (PBMCs), taken before the fourth cycle of nivolumab. The receptors here all came from a human donor with classical Hodgkin lymphoma.

A single count supports this clone. The V call is TRBV7-8, the J call TRBJ2-7; D is unresolved. This CDR3 has 13 residues. V gave up 1 base and J gave up 1 base, with 5 bases separating them. In germline, CDR1 is SGHVS, CDR2 FQNEAQ. For the CDR3, the DNA is TGTGCCAGCAGCTTAGAACGGTCCTACGAGCAGTACTTC. Protein product: CASSLERSYEQYF. Drawing the rest from reference TRBV7-8 and TRBJ2-7, the complete variable domain is GAGVSQSPRYKVAKRGQDVALRCDPISGHVSLFWYQQALGQGPEFLTYFQNEAQLDKSGLPSDRFFAERPEGSVSTLKIQRTQQEDSAVYLCASSLERSYEQYFGPGTRLTVT.

The J gene is TRBJ2-1, the V gene TRBV7-6; a possible D gene is TRBD2 (5 bases). The germline V gene encodes CDR1 SGHVS and CDR2 FNYEAQ. This CDR3 spans 14 amino acids. V lost 11 bases and J lost 8, with 22 bases in between. This CDR3 reads CAAAALGNQDEQFF. The DNA for the CDR3 is TGTGCCGCAGCCGCACTAGGGAACCAGGATGAGCAGTTCTTC.

The chain employs TRBV6-4 and TRBJ2-7; D remains ambiguous. Deletions cut 8 bases from V and 0 bases from J, with 5 bases between. The germline V gene has CDR1 MRHNA and CDR2 SNTAGT. This CDR3 is built from 11 residues. CDR3 nucleotide sequence: TGTGCCAGCGACGGCTCCTACGAGCAGTACTTC. Translating it yields CASDGSYEQYF.

The V gene is TRBV27, the J gene TRBJ2-1; perhaps TRBD2 as D (5 bases). This CDR3 comprises 14 residues. Germline V lookup: CDR1 MNHEY, CDR2 SMNVEV (reference sequence). Trimming pared 1 base from V and 9 bases from J, leaving 13 bases between. CDR3 residues: CASSLFAGMREQFF. In DNA form, the CDR3 reads TGTGCCAGCAGTTTATTTGCGGGCATGCGTGAGCAGTTCTTC.